This entry features one T cell receptor beta chain sequence. The antigen remains undetermined. The data belong to a study of shared clonotypes between healthy human individuals. Study at large: A donor's plate count was three for CD4 naive and three for CD4 memory; CD8 naive had two and CD8 memory one. Study results and limitations: The sharing of about 5% of naive CD4 clonotypes was seen across a handful of donors. The rarefaction results pointed to incomplete sorted-subset sequencing despite large depth.

This table comes from immunoSEQ multiplex PCR, and its TCRdb copy is limited to in-frame clones, with some not included. The sample has some 2,500,000 clones, approximately 93% seen once. This CDR3 spans 15 amino acids. The trim removed 3 bases at V and 6 bases at J, leaving 11 bases unmatched. Germline assignment: CDR1 SGHNT and CDR2 YYREEE (reference sequence). The rearrangement joins TRBV5-4 to TRBJ1-1; 7 positions agree with TRBD1. Sequenced: naive CD4+ T cells from PBMCs. This sample's subset: CD45RA+ positively selected. The sequence came from a man aged 18-30 years in good health. Some clones in this sample may be carry-over from other donors' samples. CDR3 protein: CASSSTPTGWAEAFF. In DNA form, the CDR3 reads TGTGCCAGCAGCTCCACTCCGACAGGGTGGGCTGAAGCTTTCTTT.